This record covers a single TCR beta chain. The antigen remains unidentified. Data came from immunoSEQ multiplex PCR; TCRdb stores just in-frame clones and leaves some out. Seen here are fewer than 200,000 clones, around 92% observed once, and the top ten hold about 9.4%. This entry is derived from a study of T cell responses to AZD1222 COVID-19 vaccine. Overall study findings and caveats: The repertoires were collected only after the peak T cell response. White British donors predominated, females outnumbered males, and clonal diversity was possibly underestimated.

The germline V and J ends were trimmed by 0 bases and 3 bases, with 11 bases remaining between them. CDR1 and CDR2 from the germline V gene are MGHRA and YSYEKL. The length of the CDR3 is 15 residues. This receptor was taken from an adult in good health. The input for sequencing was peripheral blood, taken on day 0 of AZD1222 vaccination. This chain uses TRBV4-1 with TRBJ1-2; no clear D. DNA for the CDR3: TGCGCCAGCAGCCAAGATTGGAGACCCGACTATGGCTACACCTTC. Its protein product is CASSQDWRPDYGYTF.